This passage covers 19 T cell receptor beta chains from one sample sequenced in a study of Graves' ophthalmopathy and Graves' hyperthyroidism. Amplification of the TCR beta CDR3 regions used RNA transcripts (as template). Scientists carried out first-round RT-PCR using HTBI primers and then a second-round multiplex PCR. TCRdb analysed the multiplex PCR reads with MiXCR anew, one entry per CDR3 protein. Of about 740,000 distinct CDR3 sequences listed, roughly 40% are singletons. Sequenced input: peripheral blood. All receptors derive from an adult man with Graves' ophthalmopathy.

The chain links TRBV29-1 to TRBJ2-3; D ambiguous. Germline V gene lookup returns CDR1 SQVTM and CDR2 ANQGSEA. Trimming took 4 bases from V and 0 from J, leaving 8 bases between them. The CDR3 is 13 amino acids. The CDR3 bases are TGCAGCGTTGTAAAAGCGAGCACAGATACGCAGTATTTT. This encodes CSVVKASTDTQYF.

This clonotype was detected a few times. The chain has TRBV30 and TRBJ2-5; D not resolved. V was trimmed by 2 bases and J by 4 bases, leaving 11 bases between them. The germline gives CDR1 GTSNPN, CDR2 SVGIG (reference sequence). The CDR3 has 13 residues. The CDR3 region is CAWSKDLGETQYF. The DNA of the CDR3 is TGTGCCTGGAGTAAGGATTTGGGAGAGACCCAGTACTTC.

Concerning this clonotype: A read error may be the cause here, since a much bigger clone is one base away. The chain links TRBV7-9 to TRBJ2-7; 9 bases are a match to TRBD1. The CDR3 totals 15 residues. Germline loops: CDR1 SEHNR, CDR2 FQNEAQ (reference sequence). V was pared by 5 bases and J by 0 bases, with 5 bases of the junction left unmatched. The CDR3 sequence is CASSESGQGSYEQYF. In DNA, the CDR3 is TGTGCCAGCAGCGAATCGGGACAGGGCTCCTACGAGCAGTACTTC.

The chain combines TRBV29-1 with TRBJ2-3; weak D call: TRBD2 (6 bases). CDR1 and CDR2 (germline): SQVTM, ANQGSEA. Trimming removed 7 bases at V and 3 bases at J, with 17 bases between. The CDR3 length is 14 residues. This chain's CDR3 is CSGLPAGLTDTQYF. The CDR3 region has the DNA TGCAGCGGGCTCCCAGCGGGTTTGACAGATACGCAGTATTTT.

The CDR3 region is CASSQEPDVEAFF. The CDR3, as DNA: TGCGCCAGCAGCCAAGAGCCTGACGTGGAGGCTTTCTTT. J is TRBJ1-1 and V is TRBV4-3; unclear D gene. Trimming removed 0 bases from V and 11 bases from J, with 13 bases in between. The CDR3 is 13 amino acids. Germline loops: CDR1 LGHNA, CDR2 YSLEER.

The chain recombines TRBV27 with TRBJ2-5; D is ambiguous. The CDR3 contains 11 residues. Trimming took 8 bases from V and 0 from J, leaving 4 bases between them. CDR1 is MNHEY, CDR2 SMNVEV, per germline (reference sequence). The CDR3, as DNA: TGTGCCAGCTGGTACCAAGAGACCCAGTACTTC. Protein product: CASWYQETQYF.

The CDR3 DNA reads TGTGCCAGCAGTTTACCGGGACAGGGGGCGGGTGAGCAGTACTTC. Translating it yields CASSLPGQGAGEQYF. The chain links TRBV6-6 to TRBJ2-7; 12 nucleotides agree with TRBD1. CDR3 length: 15 residues. Trimming cost V 4 bases and J 7 bases; bases outside gene matches: 8. Germline loops: CDR1 MNHNY, CDR2 SVGAGI (reference sequence).

Ten or more counts support this clonotype. V is TRBV7-2 and J is TRBJ2-5; D is undetermined. The CDR3 contains 12 residues. Trimming took 5 bases from V and 5 from J, leaving 9 bases between them. Germline V gene lookup returns CDR1 SGHTA and CDR2 FQGNSA. The CDR3 protein is CASSRYSETQYF. The CDR3 bases are TGTGCCAGCAGCCGTTATTCGGAGACCCAGTACTTC.

This clonotype was found many times. The chain is built from TRBV24-1 and TRBJ2-7; D gene ambiguous. CDR1 KGHDR and CDR2 SFDVKD come from the germline V gene. This CDR3 is 11 amino acids long. V was shortened by 4 bases and J by 0 bases, with 0 bases between the two germline ends. CDR3 DNA: TGTGCCACCAGTGACTCCTACGAGCAGTACTTC. This codes for CATSDSYEQYF.

In regard to this clonotype: A much larger clone lies one base from this, so it may be a read error. The chain links TRBV7-9 to TRBJ1-2; D possibly corresponds to TRBD1 (5 bases). Germline values: CDR1 SEHNR, CDR2 FQNEAQ (reference sequence). This CDR3 has 13 residues. The CDR3 loop reads CASSPRQSYGCTF. The DNA of the CDR3 is TGTGCCAGCAGCCCCAGACAGTCTTATGGCTGCACCTTC.

This clonotype occurred a few times. The chain uses TRBV29-1 and TRBJ2-2; 13 nucleotides agree with TRBD2. The V gene's germline CDR1 is SQVTM and CDR2 ANQGSEA. Trimming at V came to 7 bases and at J to 5 bases, leaving 7 bases not matched to a gene. The CDR3 runs to 15 residues. The CDR3 coding sequence is TGCAGCGGGGCACTAGCGGGGGGGCGTACCGGGGAGCTGTTTTTT. It translates to CSGALAGGRTGELFF.

This clonotype was seen just once. Lacking the conserved final phenylalanine or tryptophan, this CDR3 likely reflects a read error. V usage is TRBV9 and J usage is TRBJ1-5; 9 nucleotides match TRBD1. CDR1 is SGDLS and CDR2 is YYNGEE in the germline V gene. This CDR3 contains 14 residues. CDR3: CASSFTGGGQPQHY. The CDR3 DNA is TGCGCCAGCAGCTTTACAGGGGGCGGTCAGCCCCAGCATTAT.

On this clonotype: This may come from a read error, since a much larger clone is one base off. The rearrangement links TRBV7-2 to TRBJ1-2; TRBD1 is a possible D gene (6 bases). There are 15 residues in the CDR3. Germline V gene lookup returns CDR1 SGHTA and CDR2 FQGNSA. The DNA for the CDR3 is TGTGCCGGCAGCTTAGCAGGGGACGGCAACTATGGCTACACCTTC. This gives the protein CAGSLAGDGNYGYTF.

About this clonotype itself: This may be a read error, as it is one base from a much larger clone. The V call is TRBV7-4, the J call TRBJ2-7; 11 bases align to TRBD1. This CDR3 is 15 amino acids long. The germline CDR1 and CDR2 sequences are SGHVT and SQSDAQ. J lost 6 bases, V lost 5 bases, and 9 bases had no gene match. The CDR3 sequence: CASSLCRTGGCEQYF. The CDR3 DNA sequence: TGTGCCAGCAGCCTATGCCGGACAGGGGGCTGCGAGCAGTACTTC.

This clonotype was detected many times. This sequence joins TRBV7-9 and TRBJ1-4; D is perhaps TRBD1 (6 bases). The ends were cut back, 5 bases at V and 0 bases at J, with 16 bases in the middle. This CDR3 has 17 amino acids. Germline lookup yields CDR1 SEHNR and CDR2 FQNEAQ (reference sequence). The CDR3 nucleotides are TGTGCCAGCAGCCGTAGACCAGGGGCCGCAACTAATGAAAAACTGTTTTTT. Its protein is CASSRRPGAATNEKLFF.

V gene TRBV20-1 combines with J gene TRBJ1-5; D may be TRBD1 (5 bases). The CDR3 is 14 amino acids. V lost 6 bases to trimming and J lost 6 bases, with 18 bases between them. Germline CDR1 DFQATT, CDR2 SNEGSKA (reference sequence). CDR3 nucleotide sequence: TGCAGTGCCAGGACTAGCGGGGACGGTCAGCCCCAGCATTTT. The encoded protein is CSARTSGDGQPQHF.

The genes are TRBV29-1 and TRBJ2-6, with 7 bases matching TRBD2. V lost 4 bases to trimming and J lost 7 bases; unmatched junction nucleotides: 4. The CDR3 sequence is 13 residues long. CDR1 SQVTM and CDR2 ANQGSEA come from the germline V gene. The CDR3: CSVASGLANVLTF. The CDR3 DNA follows: TGCAGCGTTGCCTCGGGACTAGCCAACGTCCTGACTTTC.

In its sample, this clonotype was seen a few times. The chain joins TRBV3-1 to TRBJ2-7; D ambiguous. V was cut by 2 bases and J by 5 bases, with 4 bases left in between. This CDR3 spans 11 amino acids. Germline CDR1 reads LGHDT; CDR2 reads YNNKEL (reference sequence). The CDR3 nucleotides are TGTGCCAGCAGCCAATCTCACGAGCAGTACTTC. Encoded protein: CASSQSHEQYF.

This clonotype was counted a single time. The chain couples TRBV29-1 to TRBJ1-4, with D perhaps TRBD1 (5 bases). Germline V CDR1 and CDR2: SQVTM, ANQGSEA. Trimming cost V 8 bases and J 8 bases, with 18 bases left between them. The CDR3 consists of 13 residues. CDR3: CSTTGALNEKLFF. In DNA, the CDR3 is TGCAGCACGACCGGGGCGTTAAACGAAAAACTGTTTTTT.